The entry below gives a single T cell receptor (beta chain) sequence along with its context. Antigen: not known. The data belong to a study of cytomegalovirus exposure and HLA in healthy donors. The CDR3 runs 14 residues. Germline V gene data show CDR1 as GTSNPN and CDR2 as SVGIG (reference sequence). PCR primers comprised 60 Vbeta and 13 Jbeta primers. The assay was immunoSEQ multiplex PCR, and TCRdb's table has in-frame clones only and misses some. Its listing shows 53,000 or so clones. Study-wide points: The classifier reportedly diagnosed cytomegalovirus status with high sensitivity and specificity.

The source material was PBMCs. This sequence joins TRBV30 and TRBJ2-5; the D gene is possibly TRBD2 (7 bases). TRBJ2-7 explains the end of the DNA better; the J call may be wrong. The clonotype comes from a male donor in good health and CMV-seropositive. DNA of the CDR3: TGTGCCTGGAGTGTAGGGGGGGGCCCCTACGAGCAGTACTTC. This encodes CAWSVGGGPYEQYF.